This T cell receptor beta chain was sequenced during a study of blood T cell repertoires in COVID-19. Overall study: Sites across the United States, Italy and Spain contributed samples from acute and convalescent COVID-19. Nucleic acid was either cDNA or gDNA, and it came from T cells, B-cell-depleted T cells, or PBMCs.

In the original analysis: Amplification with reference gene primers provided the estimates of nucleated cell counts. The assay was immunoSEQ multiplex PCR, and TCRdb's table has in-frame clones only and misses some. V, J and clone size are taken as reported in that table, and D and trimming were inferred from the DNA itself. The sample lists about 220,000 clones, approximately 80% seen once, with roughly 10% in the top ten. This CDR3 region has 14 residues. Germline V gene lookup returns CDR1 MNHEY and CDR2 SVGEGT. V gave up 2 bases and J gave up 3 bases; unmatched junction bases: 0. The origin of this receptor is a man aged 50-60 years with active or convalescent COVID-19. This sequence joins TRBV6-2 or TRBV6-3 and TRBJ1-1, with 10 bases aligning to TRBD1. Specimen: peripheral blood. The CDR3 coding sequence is TGTGCCAGCAGTTACGGGACAGGGGACACTGAAGCTTTCTTT. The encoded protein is CASSYGTGDTEAFF.